A selection of T cell receptor beta chains follows, all from one sample in a study of T cells of healthy individuals. TCRdb ran MiXCR on the 5' RACE reads and lists one entry per CDR3 protein. The repertoire has 90,000 to 100,000 distinct CDR3 sequences, roughly a sixth of them found once; the top ten carry over 5%. These TCRs come from a human donor in good health. Each CDR3 is given without its conserved first and last residue.

TRBJ2-7,TRBV5-1,ASSLAGGPYEQY
TRBJ1-6,TRBV30,AWKGEGGGSPLH
TRBJ1-1,TRBV9,ASSHVGGLVDTEAF
TRBJ2-6,TRBV4-3,ASSHLTGRASGANVLT
TRBJ1-5,TRBV4-1,ASSRPGQGTVQPQH
TRBJ2-1,TRBV11-2,ASSRPGLALGEEQF
TRBJ2-1,TRBV11-3,ASSDLGEQF
TRBJ1-4,TRBV6-5,ASKRATNEKLF
TRBJ2-7,TRBV2,ASSLAGGREQY
TRBJ2-4,TRBV4-2,ASSQDQRYVMAKNIQY
TRBJ2-7,TRBV4-1,ASSQDNSGNEQY
TRBJ1-5,TRBV28,ASGATPHQPQH
TRBJ1-2,TRBV18,ASSPSLGTGVSVEDQPNGYT
TRBJ2-3,TRBV18,ASSPGGDTQY
TRBJ1-5,TRBV30,AWSQGTWNQPQH
TRBJ2-1,TRBV14,ASSQFGGSSYNEQF
TRBJ1-5,TRBV5-5,ASSLWGTGGLPSNQPQH
TRBJ2-7,TRBV7-9,ASSFAYEQY
TRBJ2-3,TRBV4-3,ASSQDASGSFNTQY
TRBJ2-2,TRBV6-4,ASSEGTGELF
TRBJ2-3,TRBV9,ASSAVTDTQY
TRBJ2-7,TRBV28,ASRVTGTGGYEQY
TRBJ2-1,TRBV4-2,ASSQDSTGAYNEQF
TRBJ1-4,TRBV6-5,ASSYSKGARKEKLF